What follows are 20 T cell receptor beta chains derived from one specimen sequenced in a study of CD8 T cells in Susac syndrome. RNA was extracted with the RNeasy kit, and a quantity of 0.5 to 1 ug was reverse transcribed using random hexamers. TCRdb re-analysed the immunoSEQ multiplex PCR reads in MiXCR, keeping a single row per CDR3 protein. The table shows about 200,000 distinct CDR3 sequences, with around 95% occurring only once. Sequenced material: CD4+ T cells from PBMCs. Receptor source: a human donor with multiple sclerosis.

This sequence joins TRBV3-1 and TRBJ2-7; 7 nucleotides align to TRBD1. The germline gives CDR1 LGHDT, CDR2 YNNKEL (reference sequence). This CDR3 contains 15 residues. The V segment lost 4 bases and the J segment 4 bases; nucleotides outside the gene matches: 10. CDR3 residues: CASSLSYDRAYEQYV. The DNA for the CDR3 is TGTGCCAGCAGCCTGAGTTACGACAGGGCATACGAGCAGTACGTC.

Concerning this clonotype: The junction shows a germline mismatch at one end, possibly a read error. The DNA for the CDR3 is TGTGCTAGCAGCTTATTGGCTAGCGGGGTAAACAATGAGCAGTTCTTC. Its protein product is CASSLLASGVNNEQFF. The V call is TRBV7-7, the J call TRBJ2-1, with 9 nucleotides matching TRBD2. The CDR3 totals 16 residues. Germline CDR1 and CDR2: SSHAT and FNYEAQ (reference sequence).

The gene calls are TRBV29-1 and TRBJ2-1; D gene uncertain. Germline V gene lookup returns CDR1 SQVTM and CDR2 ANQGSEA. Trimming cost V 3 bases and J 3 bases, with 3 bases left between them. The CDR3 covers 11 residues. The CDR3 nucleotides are TGCAGCGTTGAGGGCTACAATGAGCAGTTCTTC. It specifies CSVEGYNEQFF.

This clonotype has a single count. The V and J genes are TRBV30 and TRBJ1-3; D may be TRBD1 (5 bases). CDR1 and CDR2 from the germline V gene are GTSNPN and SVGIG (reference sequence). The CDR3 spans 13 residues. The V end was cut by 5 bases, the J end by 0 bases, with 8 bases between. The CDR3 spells CAWQGFSGNTIYF. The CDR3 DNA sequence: TGTGCCTGGCAGGGATTCTCTGGAAACACCATATATTTT.

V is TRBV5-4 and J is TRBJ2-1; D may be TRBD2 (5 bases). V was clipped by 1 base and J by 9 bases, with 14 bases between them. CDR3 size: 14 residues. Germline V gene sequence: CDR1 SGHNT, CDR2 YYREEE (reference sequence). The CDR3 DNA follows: TGTGCCAGCAGCTTGTCACGGGTCGGAGGTGAGCAGTTCTTC. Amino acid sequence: CASSLSRVGGEQFF.

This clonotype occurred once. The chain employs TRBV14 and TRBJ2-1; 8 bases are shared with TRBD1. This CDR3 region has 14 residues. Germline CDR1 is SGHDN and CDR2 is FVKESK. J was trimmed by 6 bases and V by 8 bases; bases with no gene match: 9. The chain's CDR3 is CASLDREGSNEQFF. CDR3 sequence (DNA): TGTGCCAGCCTGGACAGGGAAGGGAGCAATGAGCAGTTCTTC. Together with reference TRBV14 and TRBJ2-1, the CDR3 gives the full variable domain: EAGVTQFPSHSVIEKGQTVTLRCDPISGHDNLYWYRRVMGKEIKFLLHFVKESKQDESGMPNNRFLAERTGGTYSTLKVQPAELEDSGVYFCASLDREGSNEQFFGPGTRLTVL.

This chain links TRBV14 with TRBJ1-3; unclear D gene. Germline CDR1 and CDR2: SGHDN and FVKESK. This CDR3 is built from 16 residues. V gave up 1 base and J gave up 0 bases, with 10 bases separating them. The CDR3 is CASSQVTASSGNTIYF. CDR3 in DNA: TGTGCCAGCAGCCAAGTTACCGCAAGCTCTGGAAACACCATATATTTT.

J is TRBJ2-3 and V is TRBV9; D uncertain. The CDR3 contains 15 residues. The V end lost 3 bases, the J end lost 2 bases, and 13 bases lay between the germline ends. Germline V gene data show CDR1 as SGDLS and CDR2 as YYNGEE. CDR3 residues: CASSARLTHTDTQYF. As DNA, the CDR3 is TGTGCCAGCAGCGCCCGATTAACCCACACAGATACGCAGTATTTT. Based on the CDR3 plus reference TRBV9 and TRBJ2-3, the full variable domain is DSGVTQTPKHLITATGQRVTLRCSPRSGDLSVYWYQQSLDQGLQFLIQYYNGEERAKGNILERFSAQQFPDLHSELNLSSLELGDSALYFCASSARLTHTDTQYFGPGTRLTVL.

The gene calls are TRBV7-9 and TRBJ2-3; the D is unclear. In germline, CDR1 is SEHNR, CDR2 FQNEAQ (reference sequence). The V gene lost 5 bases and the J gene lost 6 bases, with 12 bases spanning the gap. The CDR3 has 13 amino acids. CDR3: CASSLAFLDTQYF. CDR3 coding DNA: TGTGCCAGCAGCCTCGCATTCTTGGATACGCAGTATTTT.

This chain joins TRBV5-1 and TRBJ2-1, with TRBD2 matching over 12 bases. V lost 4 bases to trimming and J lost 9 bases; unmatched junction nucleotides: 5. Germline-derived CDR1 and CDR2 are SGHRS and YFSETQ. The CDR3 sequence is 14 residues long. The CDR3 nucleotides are TGCGCCAGCAGCCCGACTAGCGGGGGAGGTGAGCAGTTCTTC. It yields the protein CASSPTSGGGEQFF.

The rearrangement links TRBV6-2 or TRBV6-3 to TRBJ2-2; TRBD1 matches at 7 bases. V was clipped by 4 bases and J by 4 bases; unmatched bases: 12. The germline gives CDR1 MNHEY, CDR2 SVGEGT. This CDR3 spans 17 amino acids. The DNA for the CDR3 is TGTGCCAGCAGTTCTTACAGGGGTCGGACGAGCACCGGGGAGCTGTTTTTT. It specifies CASSSYRGRTSTGELFF.

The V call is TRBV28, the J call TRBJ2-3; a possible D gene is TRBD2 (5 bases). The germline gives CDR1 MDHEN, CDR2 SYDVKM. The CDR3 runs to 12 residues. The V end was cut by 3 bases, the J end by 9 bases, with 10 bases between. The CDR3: CASSFEAGTQYF. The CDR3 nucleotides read TGTGCCAGCAGTTTTGAGGCGGGCACGCAGTATTTT.

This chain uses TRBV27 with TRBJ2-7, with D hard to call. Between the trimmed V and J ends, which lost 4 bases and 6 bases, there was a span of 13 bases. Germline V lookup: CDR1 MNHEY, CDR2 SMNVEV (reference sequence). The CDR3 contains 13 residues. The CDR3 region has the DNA TGTGCCAGCAGTTCCCTCGGACCCGTCGAGCAGTACTTC. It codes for CASSSLGPVEQYF.

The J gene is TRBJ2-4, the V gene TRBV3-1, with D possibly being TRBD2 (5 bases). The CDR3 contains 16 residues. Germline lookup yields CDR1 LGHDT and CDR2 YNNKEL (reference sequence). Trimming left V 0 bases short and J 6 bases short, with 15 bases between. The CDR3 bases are TGTGCCAGCAGCCAAGACCATGGGCGGAGCGGAAACATTCAGTACTTC. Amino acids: CASSQDHGRSGNIQYF.

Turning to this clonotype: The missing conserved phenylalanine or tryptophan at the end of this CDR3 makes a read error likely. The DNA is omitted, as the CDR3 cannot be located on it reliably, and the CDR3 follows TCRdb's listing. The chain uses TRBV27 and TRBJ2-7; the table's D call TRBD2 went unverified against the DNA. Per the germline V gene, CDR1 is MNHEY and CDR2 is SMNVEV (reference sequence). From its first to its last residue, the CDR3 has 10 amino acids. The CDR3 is CASRANCGEI.

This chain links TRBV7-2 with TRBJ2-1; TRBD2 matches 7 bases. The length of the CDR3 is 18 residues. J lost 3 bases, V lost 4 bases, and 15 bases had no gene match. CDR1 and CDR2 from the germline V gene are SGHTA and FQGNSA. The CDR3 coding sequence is TGTGCCAGCAGCTCAGCCATCTCCGGGACTATGGGCTACAATGAGCAGTTCTTC. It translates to CASSSAISGTMGYNEQFF.

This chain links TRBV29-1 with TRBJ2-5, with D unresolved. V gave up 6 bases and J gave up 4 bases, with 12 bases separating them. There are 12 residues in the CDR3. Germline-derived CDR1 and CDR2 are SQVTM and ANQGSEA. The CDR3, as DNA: TGCAGCGTCCGGCCAGCCGGAGAGACCCAGTACTTC. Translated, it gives CSVRPAGETQYF. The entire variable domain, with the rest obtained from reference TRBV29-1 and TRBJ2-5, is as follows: SAVISQKPSRDICQRGTSLTIQCQVDSQVTMMFWYRQQPGQSLTLIATANQGSEATYESGFVIDKFPISRPNLTFSTLTVSNMSPEDSSIYLCSVRPAGETQYFGPGTRLLVL.

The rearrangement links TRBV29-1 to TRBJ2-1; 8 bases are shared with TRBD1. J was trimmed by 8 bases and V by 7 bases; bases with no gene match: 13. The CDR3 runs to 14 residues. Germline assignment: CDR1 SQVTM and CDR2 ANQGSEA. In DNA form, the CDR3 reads TGCAGCGCCAAAGGGCAGGGGGCAGTCGATGAGCAGTTCTTC. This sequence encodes CSAKGQGAVDEQFF.

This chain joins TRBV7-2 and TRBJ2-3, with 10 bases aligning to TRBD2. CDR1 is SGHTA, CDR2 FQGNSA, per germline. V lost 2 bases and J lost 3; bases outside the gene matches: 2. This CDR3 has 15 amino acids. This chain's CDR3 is CASSLLAGETDTQYF. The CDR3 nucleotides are TGTGCCAGCAGCTTACTAGCGGGGGAGACAGATACGCAGTATTTT.

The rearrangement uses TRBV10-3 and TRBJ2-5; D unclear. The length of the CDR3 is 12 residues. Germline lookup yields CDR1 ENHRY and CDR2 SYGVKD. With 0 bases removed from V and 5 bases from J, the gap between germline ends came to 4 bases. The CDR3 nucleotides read TGTGCCATCAGTGAGTCGGAGGAGACCCAGTACTTC. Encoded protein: CAISESEETQYF.